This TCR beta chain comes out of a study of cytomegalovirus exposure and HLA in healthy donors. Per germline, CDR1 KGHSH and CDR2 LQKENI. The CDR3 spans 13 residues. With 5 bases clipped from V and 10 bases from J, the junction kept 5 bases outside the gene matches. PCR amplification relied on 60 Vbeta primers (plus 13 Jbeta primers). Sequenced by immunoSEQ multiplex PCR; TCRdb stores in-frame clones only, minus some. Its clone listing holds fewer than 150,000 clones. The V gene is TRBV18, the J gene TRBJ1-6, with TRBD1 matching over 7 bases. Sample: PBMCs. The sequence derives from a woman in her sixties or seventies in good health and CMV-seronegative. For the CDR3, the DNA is TGTGCCAGCTCATATACAGGGGACTCACCCCTCCACTTT. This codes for CASSYTGDSPLHF.